These 28 T cell receptor beta chains came from one sample sequenced in a study of blood T cell repertoires in COVID-19 (dated by TCRdb to about 2020). The library was generated by the immunoSEQ multiplex PCR assay. What TCRdb holds here is the immuneACCESS table cut down to in-frame rearrangements. Part of the clones is not present; checked against another copy, under half of the missing clones reflect an unresolved V gene, and the others are unexplained. This sample lists 540,000 or so clones; about 88% were detected once. Roughly 7.4% of the sample comes from the top ten. The material sequenced was peripheral blood. These receptors were taken from a woman aged 45-60 years with COVID-19, enrolled during active disease.

This chain joins TRBV5-8 and TRBJ1-2; D ambiguous. V lost 4 bases and J 3 bases, leaving 16 bases between the germline ends. The germline V gene encodes CDR1 SGHTS and CDR2 YDEGEE. The CDR3 covers 15 residues. The CDR3 nucleotides read TGTGCCAGCAGCCGCCTTGAGAAGTATGACTATGGCTACACCTTC. This gives the protein CASSRLEKYDYGYTF.

The chain uses TRBV6-5 and TRBJ1-1; 7 bases match TRBD1. Germline assignment: CDR1 MNHEY and CDR2 SVGAGI. Trimming at V came to 5 bases and at J to 1 base, leaving 7 bases not matched to a gene. This CDR3 has 15 amino acids. The CDR3, as DNA: TGTGCCAGCAGTAACAACAGGGGCCCGAACACTGAAGCTTTCTTT. This sequence encodes CASSNNRGPNTEAFF.

V and J are TRBV30 and TRBJ1-2; 7 nucleotides agree with TRBD1. The ends lost 4 bases at V and 3 bases at J; junction bases unmatched: 5. CDR1 and CDR2 (germline): GTSNPN, SVGIG (reference sequence). The CDR3 has 13 residues. The CDR3 nucleotides are TGTGCCTGGATTTCCGGGACAGACTATGGCTACACCTTC. It yields the protein CAWISGTDYGYTF.

The rearrangement uses TRBV6-5 and TRBJ2-7, with a weak D call TRBD1 (6 bases). Looked up from germline, CDR1 is MNHEY and CDR2 is SVGAGI. Deletions cut 0 bases from V and 2 bases from J, with 8 bases between. This CDR3 is built from 14 residues. The CDR3 DNA reads as TGTGCCAGCAGTTACTCGGACAGTGCCTACGAGCAGTACTTC. It codes for CASSYSDSAYEQYF.

V and J are TRBV30 and TRBJ1-6; D gene ambiguous. Germline CDR1 GTSNPN, CDR2 SVGIG (reference sequence). The CDR3 sequence is 14 residues long. Trimming removed 0 bases from V and 4 bases from J, with 7 bases in between. The DNA for the CDR3 is TGTGCCTGGAGTGTACTAGATTATAATTCACCCCTCCACTTT. It yields the protein CAWSVLDYNSPLHF.

The chain is built from TRBV4-1 and TRBJ1-2, with a possible D match to TRBD1 (6 bases). CDR3 length: 12 amino acids. Trimming cost V 6 bases and J 4 bases, with 9 bases left between them. From germline, CDR1 is MGHRA and CDR2 YSYEKL. CDR3 loop: CASRDSSYGYTF. The DNA of the CDR3 is TGCGCCAGCAGGGACAGCAGCTATGGCTACACCTTC.

This clone has only one observation. V and J are TRBV5-6 and TRBJ2-1, with TRBD2 matching 7 bases. J gave up 6 bases and V 2 bases, and 5 bases lay outside the gene matches. Germline V lookup: CDR1 SGHDT, CDR2 YYEEEE. The CDR3 length is 14 residues. In DNA, the CDR3 is TGTGCCAGCAGCTTCTGGACTAGTGGCAATGAGCAGTTCTTC. Its translation: CASSFWTSGNEQFF.

This chain uses TRBV5-1 with TRBJ1-4; D remains unclear. V lost 0 bases and J lost 6, with 9 bases in between. The CDR3 is 14 amino acids. Germline CDR1 SGHRS, CDR2 YFSETQ. CDR3 loop: CASSLVGGDEKLFF. DNA for the CDR3: TGCGCCAGCAGCTTGGTGGGAGGCGATGAAAAACTGTTTTTT.

The chain combines TRBV6-5 with TRBJ1-2; a possible D gene is TRBD1 (6 bases). CDR1 and CDR2 (germline): MNHEY, SVGAGI. The CDR3 runs 12 residues. The V and J ends lost 8 bases and 4 bases respectively, with 11 bases between them. The CDR3 region is CASSQGPYGYTF. The CDR3 bases are TGTGCCAGCTCACAGGGCCCCTATGGCTACACCTTC.

The rearrangement links TRBV19 to TRBJ2-7, with TRBD2 as a possible D gene (6 bases). CDR1 and CDR2 (germline): LNHDA, SQIVND (reference sequence). The CDR3 totals 14 residues. Between the trimmed V and J ends, which lost 6 bases and 6 bases, there was a span of 18 bases. Here the CDR3 DNA reads TGTGCCAGTAGGGGTCGGGGGAACCACGTCGAGCAGTACTTC. Amino acid sequence: CASRGRGNHVEQYF.

The V call is TRBV9, the J call TRBJ2-1, with 8 nucleotides matching TRBD1. CDR3 size: 16 residues. The germline V gene encodes CDR1 SGDLS and CDR2 YYNGEE. The V gene end was trimmed by 1 base and the J gene end by 5 bases; junction bases not matched to a gene: 8. The CDR3 region is CASSVPMQGADNEQFF. The DNA for the CDR3 is TGTGCCAGCAGCGTACCTATGCAGGGGGCCGACAATGAGCAGTTCTTC.

The CDR3 DNA sequence: TGTGCCAGCAGCCTGCGGACAGACAACACCGGGGAGCTGTTTTTT. Its translation is CASSLRTDNTGELFF. The genes are TRBV7-3 and TRBJ2-2; D might be TRBD1 (6 bases). The CDR3 consists of 15 residues. With 5 bases removed from V and 2 bases from J, the gap between germline ends came to 12 bases. Germline V gives CDR1 SGHTA, CDR2 FQGTGA.

This clone showed up just a few times. This chain joins TRBV30 and TRBJ2-2; 10 bases map to TRBD1. The CDR3 has 13 amino acids. From germline, CDR1 is GTSNPN and CDR2 SVGIG (reference sequence). With 8 bases clipped from V and 4 bases from J, the junction kept 4 bases outside the gene matches. The CDR3 reads CAGGTGATGELFF. The CDR3 bases are TGTGCCGGGGGGACAGGGGCCACCGGGGAGCTGTTTTTT.

The rearrangement uses TRBV5-1 and TRBJ2-6; D is perhaps TRBD1 (5 bases). CDR3 length: 16 residues. Germline loops: CDR1 SGHRS, CDR2 YFSETQ. Trimming removed 4 bases at V and 0 bases at J, with 11 bases between. The CDR3 bases are TGCGCCAGCAGCGCTGACAGCCGCTCTGGGGCCAACGTCCTGACTTTC. This translates into CASSADSRSGANVLTF.

The chain couples TRBV27 to TRBJ1-2, with D possibly matching TRBD1 (6 bases). The CDR3 contains 13 residues. Germline lookup yields CDR1 MNHEY and CDR2 SMNVEV (reference sequence). Trimming pared 5 bases from V and 8 bases from J, leaving 15 bases between. CDR3 DNA: TGTGCCAGCAGTGAAACAGGGCCCGGGGGCTACACCTTC. Amino acids: CASSETGPGGYTF.

This clone appeared a single time. The chain has TRBV12-5 and TRBJ1-5; a weak D match, TRBD1 (6 bases). CDR1 LGHNT and CDR2 FRNRAP come from the germline V gene. Trimming took 6 bases from V and 9 from J, leaving 12 bases between them. CDR3 size: 12 residues. CDR3 amino acids: CASGPGDAPQHF. CDR3 bases: TGTGCTAGTGGCCCAGGGGATGCGCCCCAGCATTTT.

As concerns this clone: The CDR3 carries no conserved terminal phenylalanine or tryptophan, so it likely arises from a read error. The DNA is omitted, as the CDR3 cannot be located on it reliably, and the CDR3 follows TCRdb's listing. The chain is built from TRBV12-3 or TRBV12-4 and TRBJ1-1. The CDR3 is 13 residues long, ends included. The CDR3 here is CASIPIDGEALTL.

The chain combines TRBV29-1 with TRBJ1-1, with TRBD1 as a possible D gene (6 bases). Per the germline V gene, CDR1 is SQVTM and CDR2 is ANQGSEA. V shed 1 base and J shed 0 bases, with 9 bases lying between them. This CDR3 has 14 amino acids. The CDR3 sequence is CSVEVGAVNTEAFF. CDR3 in DNA: TGCAGCGTTGAAGTGGGGGCGGTGAACACTGAAGCTTTCTTT.

The chain combines TRBV29-1 with TRBJ2-7; possible D gene TRBD1, 7 bases. CDR1 and CDR2 (germline): SQVTM, ANQGSEA. V lost 6 bases and J 4 bases, leaving 22 bases between the germline ends. This CDR3 contains 15 residues. CDR3 in DNA: TGCAGCGTCATGGGGGGTAAGGACAGGCTATACGAGCAGTACTTC. The encoded protein is CSVMGGKDRLYEQYF.

The gene calls are TRBV6-6 and TRBJ1-1, with 8 positions matching TRBD1. The germline CDR1 and CDR2 sequences are MNHNY and SVGAGI (reference sequence). The CDR3 contains 15 residues. V trimming: 7 bases; J trimming: 6 bases; junction bases outside the gene matches: 13. DNA of the CDR3: TGTGCCAGCATTTTTCTCGAGGAGGGACAGGCTGAAGCTTTCTTT. This sequence encodes CASIFLEEGQAEAFF.

The J gene is TRBJ1-1, the V gene TRBV5-6; D remains ambiguous. CDR1 and CDR2 from the germline V gene are SGHDT and YYEEEE. The CDR3 runs to 12 residues. V shed 3 bases and J shed 6 bases, with 9 bases lying between them. CDR3 sequence reads: CASSWGAAEAFF. CDR3 DNA: TGTGCCAGCAGCTGGGGAGCCGCTGAAGCTTTCTTT.

The V and J genes are TRBV27 and TRBJ2-6, with TRBD2 as a possible D gene (6 bases). Trimming took off 10 bases at V and 2 bases at J, with 15 bases between the two ends. The CDR3 consists of 15 residues. Germline V gives CDR1 MNHEY, CDR2 SMNVEV (reference sequence). The DNA of the CDR3 is TGTGCCATCCGAGGTGGAGGGCCTGGGGCCAACGTCCTGACTTTC. It specifies CAIRGGGPGANVLTF.

The chain employs TRBV7-3 and TRBJ2-7, with 8 bases that match TRBD1. Germline-derived CDR1 and CDR2 are SGHTA and FQGTGA. Unmatched junction bases numbered 9, after V lost 5 bases and J lost 3 bases. The CDR3 loop spans 15 amino acids. As DNA, the CDR3 is TGTGCCAGCAGCCCCCGGACAGGGATTGACTACGAGCAGTACTTC. Residues: CASSPRTGIDYEQYF.

V and J are TRBV14 and TRBJ2-7, with D possibly matching TRBD2 (7 bases). The CDR3 runs 15 residues. V was shortened by 3 bases and J by 4 bases, with 16 bases between the two germline ends. The germline CDR1 and CDR2 sequences are SGHDN and FVKESK. CDR3 region: CASSHTLGGGYEQYF. The CDR3, as DNA: TGTGCCAGCAGCCATACCCTAGGGGGAGGGTACGAGCAGTACTTC.

The J gene is TRBJ1-2, the V gene TRBV6-6; D call uncertain. V lost 0 bases and J lost 6, with 11 bases in between. From germline, CDR1 is MNHNY and CDR2 SVGAGI (reference sequence). The length of the CDR3 is 14 residues. The CDR3: CASSYSRERDGYTF. The CDR3 bases are TGTGCCAGCAGTTACTCAAGGGAGAGAGATGGCTACACCTTC.

The chain uses TRBV30 and TRBJ1-4; 8 nucleotides agree with TRBD1. The CDR3 totals 15 residues. Germline loops: CDR1 GTSNPN, CDR2 SVGIG (reference sequence). The ends lost 0 bases at V and 7 bases at J; junction bases unmatched: 7. CDR3 residues: CAWSVIRGQGEKLFF. The CDR3 bases are TGTGCCTGGAGTGTAATCAGGGGGCAGGGTGAAAAACTGTTTTTT.

To note about this clone: The sample holds other DNA sequences that translate to the same CDR3. V gene TRBV19 combines with J gene TRBJ1-3; no reliable D call. The germline V gene has CDR1 LNHDA and CDR2 SQIVND (reference sequence). The CDR3 runs to 14 residues. V dropped 2 bases and J dropped 1 base, with 6 bases sitting between them. In nucleotides, the CDR3 is TGTGCCAGTAGTATAATGAGTTCTGGAAACACCATATATTTT. Protein sequence: CASSIMSSGNTIYF. Full variable domain (outside the CDR3, taken from reference TRBV19 and TRBJ1-3): DGGITQSPKYLFRKEGQNVTLSCEQNLNHDAMYWYRQDPGQGLRLIYYSQIVNDFQKGDIAEGYSVSREKKESFPLTVTSAQKNPTAFYLCASSIMSSGNTIYFGEGSWLTVV.

The J gene is TRBJ1-3, the V gene TRBV6-1; D gene ambiguous. Germline V lookup: CDR1 MNHNS, CDR2 SASEGT. The germline V and J ends were trimmed by 0 bases and 0 bases, with 6 bases remaining between them. The CDR3 covers 15 residues. CDR3 sequence: CASSEARGSGNTIYF. CDR3 DNA sequence: TGTGCCAGCAGTGAAGCCAGAGGCTCTGGAAACACCATATATTTT.